This paragraph reports one T cell receptor (beta chain). Its target is not known. This CDR3 has 14 amino acids. V gave up 2 bases and J gave up 10 bases; unmatched junction bases: 9. In germline, CDR1 is MGHRA, CDR2 YSYEKL. 60 Vbeta and 13 Jbeta primers were used in PCR. Measured with immunoSEQ multiplex PCR; TCRdb has only the in-frame clones, and not every one. The repertoire includes over 250,000 clones, 86% of them detected once, and around 4.2% sits in the top ten. These data belong to a study of cytomegalovirus exposure and HLA in healthy donors. The wider study: Roughly 180 million T cells yielded 120 million or so unique TCR beta sequences, as an earlier analysis found.

General study points: More clonal expansion characterized HLA-associated TCR beta chains than equally common others in a later analysis. Reportedly, HLA-A and HLA-B alleles of most subjects were accurately predicted from TCR beta.

This rearrangement joins TRBV4-1 to TRBJ1-2; 8 bases are shared with TRBD1. The TCR was taken from a middle-aged man in good health and CMV-seropositive. Input material: PBMCs. In nucleotides, the CDR3 is TGCGCCAGCAGCCAATGGGGACAGGCCGCGGACTACACCTTC. Encoded protein: CASSQWGQAADYTF.